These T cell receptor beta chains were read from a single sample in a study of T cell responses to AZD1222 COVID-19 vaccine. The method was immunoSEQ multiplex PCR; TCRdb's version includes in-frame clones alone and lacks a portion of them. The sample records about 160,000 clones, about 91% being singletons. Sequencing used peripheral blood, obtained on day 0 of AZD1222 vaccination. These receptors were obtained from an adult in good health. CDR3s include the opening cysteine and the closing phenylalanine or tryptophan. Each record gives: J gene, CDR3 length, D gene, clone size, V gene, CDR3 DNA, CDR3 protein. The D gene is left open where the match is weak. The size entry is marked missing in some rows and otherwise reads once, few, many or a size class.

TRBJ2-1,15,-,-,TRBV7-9,TGTGCCAGCAGCCCTACGGTGCCTACCTACAATGAGCAGTTCTTC,CASSPTVPTYNEQFF
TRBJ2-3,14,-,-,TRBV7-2,TGTGCCAGCAGCCCCCGGCAGCGTAGAGATACGCAGTATTTT,CASSPRQRRDTQYF
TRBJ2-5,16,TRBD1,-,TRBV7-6,TGTGCCAGCAGCTTAGGAACTGGACAGGGGAGAGAGACCCAGTACTTC,CASSLGTGQGRETQYF
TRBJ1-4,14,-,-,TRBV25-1,TGTGCCAGCAGTGAATATCGGGACCAGGAAAAACTGTTTTTT,CASSEYRDQEKLFF
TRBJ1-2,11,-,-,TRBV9,TGTGCCAGCAGCGTAGGACACGGCTACACCTTC,CASSVGHGYTF
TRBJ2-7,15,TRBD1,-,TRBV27,TGTGCCAGCAGTTTTCCACAGGGGTTCAACTACGAGCAGTACTTC,CASSFPQGFNYEQYF
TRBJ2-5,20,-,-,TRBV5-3,TGTGCCAGAAGCTTGGAAAGGGGTTCGGCTCGGACGGATAGACAAGAGACCCAGTACTTC,CARSLERGSARTDRQETQYF
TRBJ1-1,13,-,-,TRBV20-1,TGCAGTGCTAGTGCCCAGCTGAACACTGAAGCTTTCTTT,CSASAQLNTEAFF
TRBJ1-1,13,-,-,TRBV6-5,TGTGCCAGCAGTCAGAAGGACAACACTGAAGCTTTCTTT,CASSQKDNTEAFF
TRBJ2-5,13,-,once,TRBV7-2,TGTGCCAGCAGCTTAGAACACCGAGAGACCCAGTACTTC,CASSLEHRETQYF
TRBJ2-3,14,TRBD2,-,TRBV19,TGTGCCAGTGGAATTAGCGGGAGGGCCGATACGCAGTATTTT,CASGISGRADTQYF
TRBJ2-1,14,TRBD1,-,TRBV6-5,TGTGCCATAACTTGGGGGACAGTGGGGCTGGAGCAGTTCTTC,CAITWGTVGLEQFF
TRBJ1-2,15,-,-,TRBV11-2,TGTGCCAGCAGCTTATTAGGGGAGGCTTCGTGGGGCTACACCTTC,CASSLLGEASWGYTF
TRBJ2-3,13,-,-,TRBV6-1,TGTGCCAGCAGTGAAATCGTCCAGGGTACGCAGTATTTT,CASSEIVQGTQYF
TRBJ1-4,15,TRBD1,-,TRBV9,TGTGCCAGCAGCGTAGGGGACAGGGGGCCGGAAAAACTGTTTTTT,CASSVGDRGPEKLFF
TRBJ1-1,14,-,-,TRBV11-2,TGTGCCAGCAGCTCAACAACAGGTTCCGCTGAAGCTTTCTTT,CASSSTTGSAEAFF
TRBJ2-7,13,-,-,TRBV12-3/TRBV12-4,TGTGCCAGCACCCGGACGGTTACCTACGAGCAGTACTTC,CASTRTVTYEQYF
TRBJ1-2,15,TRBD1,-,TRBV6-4,TGTGCCAGCAGCCCGAGACAGGGATGGAATTCCGGCTACACCTTC,CASSPRQGWNSGYTF
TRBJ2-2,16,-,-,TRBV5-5,TGTGCCAGCAGCTTGGCGCAAGGGTTTAACACCGGGGAGCTGTTTTTT,CASSLAQGFNTGELFF
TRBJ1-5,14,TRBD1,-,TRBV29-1,TGCAGCGTTGGTCGGGGACAGGGCAACCAGCCCCAGCATTTT,CSVGRGQGNQPQHF
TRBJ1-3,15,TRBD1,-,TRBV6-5,TGTGCCAGCCGGGCAGGGACAGGGGTCCAAAACACCATATATTTT,CASRAGTGVQNTIYF
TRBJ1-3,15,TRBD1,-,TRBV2,TGTGCCAGCAGCCCCCGGACAGGCTCTGGAAACACCATATATTTT,CASSPRTGSGNTIYF
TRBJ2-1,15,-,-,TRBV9,TGTGCCAGCAGCGTAATGACGAGCTCCTACAATGAGCAGTTCTTC,CASSVMTSSYNEQFF
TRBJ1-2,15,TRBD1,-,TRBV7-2,TGTGCCAGCAGCTTAAATCCACAGGGGTGGTATGGCTACACCTTC,CASSLNPQGWYGYTF
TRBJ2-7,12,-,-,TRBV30,TGTGCCTGGAGTGACAACATCTACGAGCAGTACTTC,CAWSDNIYEQYF
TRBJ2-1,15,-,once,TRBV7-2,TGTGCCAGCAGCTTGATGGGGGGAACCTACAATGAGCAGTTCTTC,CASSLMGGTYNEQFF
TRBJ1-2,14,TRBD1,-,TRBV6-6,TGTGCCAGCAGCGACCAGGGACAGAACTATGGCTACACCTTC,CASSDQGQNYGYTF
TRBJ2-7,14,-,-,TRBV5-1,TGCGCCAGCAGCTTAGGCCTAGGCCCCTACGAGCAGTACTTC,CASSLGLGPYEQYF
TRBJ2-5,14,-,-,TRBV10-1,TGCGCCAGCAGTGAGTCGTCGTCTTCGGAGACCCAGTACTTC,CASSESSSSETQYF
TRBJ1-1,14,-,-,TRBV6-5,TGTGCCAGCAGGGAGCTTCATATGAACACTGAAGCTTTCTTT,CASRELHMNTEAFF
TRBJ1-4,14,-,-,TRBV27,TGTGCCAGCAGAGACGGGGGGCGGGGTGAAAAACTGTTTTTT,CASRDGGRGEKLFF
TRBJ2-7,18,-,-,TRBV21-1,TGTGCCAGCAGCAAAAAGTCCGGGACTAGCGGGAGGAGCTACGAGCAGTACTTC,CASSKKSGTSGRSYEQYF
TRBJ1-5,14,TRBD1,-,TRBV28,TGTGCCAGCAGTCCGGACAGGGAGAATCAGCCCCAGCATTTT,CASSPDRENQPQHF
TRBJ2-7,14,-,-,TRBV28,TGTGCCAGCAGTGCGCCGGGCAGAGCCTACGAGCAGTACTTC,CASSAPGRAYEQYF
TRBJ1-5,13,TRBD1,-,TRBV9,TGTGCCAGCAGCCCAGGGACAGGGAAGCCCCAGCATTTT,CASSPGTGKPQHF